This T cell receptor (beta chain) was sequenced for a study of OX40 agonist ivuxolimab in advanced cancers. General study points: Expanded clones were, on average, more numerous among CD8+ T cells than CD4+. Clones of CD4+ and CD8+ blood T cells grew by week 6 at doses of 0.1 to 3.0 mg/kg.

The CDR3 contains 11 residues. Germline V gene lookup returns CDR1 MDHEN and CDR2 SYDVKM. On cycle 4 day 1 and cycle 7 day 1, as well as at baseline, blood was sampled. Note on this clone: Its antigen is currently unknown. A read error may produce the germline difference seen at one junction end.

Using immunoSEQ multiplex PCR, the repertoire was profiled, and TCRdb retains in-frame clones only, with some absent. Of about 79,000 clones listed, about 94% are singletons. The sequence came from an adult with an advanced solid tumor such as melanoma, head and neck, liver or kidney cancer. This specimen was CD4+ or CD8+ T cells sorted from blood, taken in a trial of the OX40 agonist ivuxolimab. The chain joins TRBV28 to TRBJ2-7, with TRBD1 as a possible D gene (5 bases). The CDR3 here is CATQGAVIEFF. The CDR3 bases are TGTGCCACCCAGGGTGCAGTGATTGAGTTCTTC.